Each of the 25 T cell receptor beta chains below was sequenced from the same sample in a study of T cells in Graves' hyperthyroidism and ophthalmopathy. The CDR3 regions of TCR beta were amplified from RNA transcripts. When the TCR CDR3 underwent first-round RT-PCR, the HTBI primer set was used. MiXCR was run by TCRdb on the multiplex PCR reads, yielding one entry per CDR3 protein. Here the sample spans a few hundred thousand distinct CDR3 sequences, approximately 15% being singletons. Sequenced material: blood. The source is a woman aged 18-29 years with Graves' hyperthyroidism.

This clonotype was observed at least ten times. Here the CDR3 reads CASSVPPTDEQYF. Here the CDR3 DNA reads TGTGCCAGCAGTGTTCCCCCTACTGACGAGCAGTACTTC. The chain links TRBV28 to TRBJ2-7, with D hard to call. V lost 5 bases, J lost 5 bases, and 13 bases lay in between. Germline V gene sequence: CDR1 MDHEN, CDR2 SYDVKM. The CDR3 runs to 13 residues. Supplemented by reference TRBV28 and TRBJ2-7, the full variable domain reads DVKVTQSSRYLVKRTGEKVFLECVQDMDHENMFWYRQDPGLGLRLIYFSYDVKMKEKGDIPEGYSVSREKKERFSLILESASTNQTSMYLCASSVPPTDEQYFGPGTRLTVT.

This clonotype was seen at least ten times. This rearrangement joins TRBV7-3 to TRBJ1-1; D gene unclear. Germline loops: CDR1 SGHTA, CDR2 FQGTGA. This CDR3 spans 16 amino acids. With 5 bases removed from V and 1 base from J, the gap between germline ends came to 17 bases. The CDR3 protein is CASSRHPGGTNTEAFF. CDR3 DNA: TGTGCCAGCAGCCGACACCCCGGCGGCACGAACACTGAAGCTTTCTTT. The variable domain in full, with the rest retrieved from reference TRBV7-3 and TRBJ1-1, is GAGVSQTPSNKVTEKGKYVELRCDPISGHTALYWYRQSLGQGPEFLIYFQGTGAADDSGLPNDRFFAVRPEGSVSTLKIQRTERGDSAVYLCASSRHPGGTNTEAFFGQGTRLTVV.

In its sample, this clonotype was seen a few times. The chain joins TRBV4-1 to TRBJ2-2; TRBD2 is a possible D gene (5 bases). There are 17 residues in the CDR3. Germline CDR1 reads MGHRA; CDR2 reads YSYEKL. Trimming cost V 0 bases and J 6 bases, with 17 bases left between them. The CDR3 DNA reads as TGCGCCAGCAGCCAAGATTACGGGAAAGTAATCGCCGGGGAGCTGTTTTTT. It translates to CASSQDYGKVIAGELFF.

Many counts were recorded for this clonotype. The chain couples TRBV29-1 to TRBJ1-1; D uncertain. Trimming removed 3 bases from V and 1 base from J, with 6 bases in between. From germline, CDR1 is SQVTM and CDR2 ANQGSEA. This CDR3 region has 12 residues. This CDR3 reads CSVDEGNTEAFF. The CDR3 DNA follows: TGCAGCGTTGATGAGGGGAACACTGAAGCTTTCTTT.

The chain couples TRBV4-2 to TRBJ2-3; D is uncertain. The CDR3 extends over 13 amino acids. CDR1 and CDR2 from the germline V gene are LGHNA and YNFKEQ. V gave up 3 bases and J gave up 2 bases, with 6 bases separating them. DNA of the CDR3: TGTGCCAGCAGCCATTTACCCACAGATACGCAGTATTTT. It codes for CASSHLPTDTQYF.

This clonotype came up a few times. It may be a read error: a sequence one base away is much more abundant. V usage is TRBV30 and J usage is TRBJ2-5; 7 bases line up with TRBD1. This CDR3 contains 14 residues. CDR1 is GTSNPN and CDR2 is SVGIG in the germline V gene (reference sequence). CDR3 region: CAWSGGTEQEAQYF. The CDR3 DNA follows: TGTGCCTGGAGTGGAGGGACAGAACAAGAGGCCCAGTACTTC.

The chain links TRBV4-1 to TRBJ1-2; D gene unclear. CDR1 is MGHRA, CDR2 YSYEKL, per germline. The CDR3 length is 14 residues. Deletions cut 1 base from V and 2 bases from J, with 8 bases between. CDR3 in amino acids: CASSQGGLNYGYTF. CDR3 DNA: TGCGCCAGCAGCCAAGGAGGTCTGAACTATGGCTACACCTTC.

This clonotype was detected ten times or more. The CDR3: CASSFGRETYNEQFF. The CDR3 DNA reads as TGTGCCAGCAGCTTCGGGAGGGAGACGTACAATGAGCAGTTCTTC. J is TRBJ2-1 and V is TRBV11-3; 8 bases are a match to TRBD2. CDR3 length: 15 residues. The germline V gene encodes CDR1 SGHNT and CDR2 YENEEA. J gave up 4 bases and V 3 bases, and 5 bases lay outside the gene matches.

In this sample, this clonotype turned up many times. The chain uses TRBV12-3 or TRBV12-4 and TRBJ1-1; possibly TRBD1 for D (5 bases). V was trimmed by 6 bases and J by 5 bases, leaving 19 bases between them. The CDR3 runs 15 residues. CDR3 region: CASSPSLGRGTEAFF. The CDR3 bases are TGTGCCAGCAGCCCCTCCCTGGGTAGGGGTACTGAAGCTTTCTTT.

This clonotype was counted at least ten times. CDR3: CASSTLRTSQTQYF. In DNA, the CDR3 is TGTGCCAGCAGTACACTGAGGACAAGCCAGACCCAGTACTTC. The chain uses TRBV11-3 and TRBJ2-5; TRBD1 is a possible D gene (5 bases). There are 14 residues in the CDR3. Germline CDR1 and CDR2: SGHNT and YENEEA. V was trimmed by 6 bases and J by 6 bases, leaving 17 bases between them.

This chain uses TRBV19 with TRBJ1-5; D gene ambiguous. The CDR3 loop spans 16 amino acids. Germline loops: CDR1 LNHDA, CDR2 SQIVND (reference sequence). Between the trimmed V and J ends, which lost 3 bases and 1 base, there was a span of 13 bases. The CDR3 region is CASSMQSTLSNQPQHF. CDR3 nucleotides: TGTGCCAGTAGTATGCAGTCAACTTTGAGCAATCAGCCCCAGCATTTT. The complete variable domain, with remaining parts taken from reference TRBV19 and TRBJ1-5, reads DGGITQSPKYLFRKEGQNVTLSCEQNLNHDAMYWYRQDPGQGLRLIYYSQIVNDFQKGDIAEGYSVSREKKESFPLTVTSAQKNPTAFYLCASSMQSTLSNQPQHFGDGTRLSIL.

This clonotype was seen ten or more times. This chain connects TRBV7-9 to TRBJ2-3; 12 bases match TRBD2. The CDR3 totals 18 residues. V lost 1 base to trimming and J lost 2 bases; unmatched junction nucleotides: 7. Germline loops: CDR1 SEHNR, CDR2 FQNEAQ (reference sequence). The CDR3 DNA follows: TGTGCCAGCAGCTTAGTTCAGGGACTAGCGGGCCCCACAGATACGCAGTATTTT. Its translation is CASSLVQGLAGPTDTQYF.

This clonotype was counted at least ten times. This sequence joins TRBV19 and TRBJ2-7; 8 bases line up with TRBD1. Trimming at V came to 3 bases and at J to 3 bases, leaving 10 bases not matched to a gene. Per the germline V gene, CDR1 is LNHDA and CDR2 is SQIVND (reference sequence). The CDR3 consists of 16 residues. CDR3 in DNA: TGTGCCAGTAGTATCTGGACGGGACAGGCGATCTACGAGCAGTACTTC. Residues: CASSIWTGQAIYEQYF.

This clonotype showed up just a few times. This CDR3 is CASSIWSGSSETQYF. The CDR3 DNA reads TGTGCCAGTAGTATTTGGAGCGGGAGTAGCGAGACCCAGTACTTC. The chain couples TRBV19 to TRBJ2-5; 8 nucleotides line up with TRBD2. The germline CDR1 and CDR2 sequences are LNHDA and SQIVND (reference sequence). V was pared by 3 bases and J by 5 bases, with 8 bases of the junction left unmatched. The CDR3 runs to 15 residues.

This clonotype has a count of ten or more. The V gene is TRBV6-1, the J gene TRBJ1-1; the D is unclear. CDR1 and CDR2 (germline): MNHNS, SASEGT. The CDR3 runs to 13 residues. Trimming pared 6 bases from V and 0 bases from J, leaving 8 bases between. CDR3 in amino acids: CASSPRLNTEAFF. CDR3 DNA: TGTGCCAGCAGCCCGCGGTTGAACACTGAAGCTTTCTTT.

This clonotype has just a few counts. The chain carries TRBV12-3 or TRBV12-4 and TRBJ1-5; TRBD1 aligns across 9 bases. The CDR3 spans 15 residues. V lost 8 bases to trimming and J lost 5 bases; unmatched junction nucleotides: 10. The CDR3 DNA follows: TGTGCCAGCGGACCGGGACAGGGCCCTTATCAGCCCCAGCATTTT. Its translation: CASGPGQGPYQPQHF.

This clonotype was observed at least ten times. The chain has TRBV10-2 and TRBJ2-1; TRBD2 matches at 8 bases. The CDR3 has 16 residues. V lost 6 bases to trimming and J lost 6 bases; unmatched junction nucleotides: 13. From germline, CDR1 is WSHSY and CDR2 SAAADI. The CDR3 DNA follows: TGCGCCAGCAGGGAAGGGACTAGTGATGGTGGCAATGAGCAGTTCTTC. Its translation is CASREGTSDGGNEQFF.

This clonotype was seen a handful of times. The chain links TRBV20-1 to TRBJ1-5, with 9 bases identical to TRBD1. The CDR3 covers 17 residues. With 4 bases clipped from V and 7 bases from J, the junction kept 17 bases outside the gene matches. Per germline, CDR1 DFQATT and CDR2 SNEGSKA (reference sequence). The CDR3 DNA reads TGCAGTGCTATTATACCGGGACAGGGTGGGATTGGACAGCCCCAGCATTTT. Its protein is CSAIIPGQGGIGQPQHF.

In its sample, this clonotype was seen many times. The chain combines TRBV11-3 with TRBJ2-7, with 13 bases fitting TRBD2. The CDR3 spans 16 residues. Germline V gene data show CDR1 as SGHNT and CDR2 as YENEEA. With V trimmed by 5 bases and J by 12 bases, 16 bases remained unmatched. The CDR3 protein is CASSPRALAGGARLYF. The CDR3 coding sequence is TGTGCCAGCAGCCCAAGAGCACTAGCGGGAGGGGCTCGGCTGTACTTC. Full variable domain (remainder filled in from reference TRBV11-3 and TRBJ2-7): EAGVVQSPRYKIIEKKQPVAFWCNPISGHNTLYWYLQNLGQGPELLIRYENEEAVDDSQLPKDRFSAERLKGVDSTLKIQPAELGDSAVYLCASSPRALAGGARLYFGPGTRLTVT.

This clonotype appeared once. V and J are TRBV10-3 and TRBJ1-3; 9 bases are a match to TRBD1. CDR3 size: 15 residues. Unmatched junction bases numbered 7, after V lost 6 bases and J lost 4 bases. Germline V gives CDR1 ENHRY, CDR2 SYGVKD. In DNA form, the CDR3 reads TGTGCCATCAGGGCAGGGACAGGGACAGGAAACACCATATATTTT. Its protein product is CAIRAGTGTGNTIYF.

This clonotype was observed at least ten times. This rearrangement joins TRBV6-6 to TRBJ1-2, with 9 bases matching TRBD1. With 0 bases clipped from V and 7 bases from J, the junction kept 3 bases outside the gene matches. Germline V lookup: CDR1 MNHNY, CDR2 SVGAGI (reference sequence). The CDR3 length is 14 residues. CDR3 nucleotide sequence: TGTGCCAGCAGTTACTCCTGGACAGGGGTTGGCTACACCTTC. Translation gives CASSYSWTGVGYTF.

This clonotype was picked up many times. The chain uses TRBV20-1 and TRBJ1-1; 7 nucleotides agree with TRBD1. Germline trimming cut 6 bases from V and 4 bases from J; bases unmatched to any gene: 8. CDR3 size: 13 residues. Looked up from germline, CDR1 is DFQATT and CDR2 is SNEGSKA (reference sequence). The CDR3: CSAPKGAGTEAFF. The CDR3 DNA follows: TGCAGTGCGCCTAAGGGGGCTGGCACTGAAGCTTTCTTT.

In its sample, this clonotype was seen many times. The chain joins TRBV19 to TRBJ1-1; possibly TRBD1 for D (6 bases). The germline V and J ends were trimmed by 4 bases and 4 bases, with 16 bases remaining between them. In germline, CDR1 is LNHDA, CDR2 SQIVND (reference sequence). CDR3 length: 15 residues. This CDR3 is CASSTLGGGGTEAFF. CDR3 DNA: TGTGCCAGTAGTACCCTGGGGGGGGGCGGCACTGAAGCTTTCTTT.

CDR3 region: CASSYCQNGCSYNEQFF. The DNA for the CDR3 is TGTGCCAGCTCATACTGCCAGAACGGTTGCTCCTACAATGAGCAGTTCTTC. This chain uses TRBV18 with TRBJ2-1; D remains unclear. Germline CDR1 is KGHSH and CDR2 is LQKENI. Trimming stripped 5 bases from V and 0 bases from J, with 17 bases between. The CDR3 has 17 amino acids.

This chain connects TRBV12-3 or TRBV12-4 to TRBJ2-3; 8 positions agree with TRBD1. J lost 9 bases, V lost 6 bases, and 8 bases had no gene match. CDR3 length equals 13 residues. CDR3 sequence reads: CASSRRGLDTQYF. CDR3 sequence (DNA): TGTGCCAGCAGCCGCAGGGGGCTGGACACGCAGTATTTT.